This T cell receptor (beta chain) was obtained from a study of T cell responses to AZD1222 COVID-19 vaccine. Study-level points and caveats: Donors were chiefly white British, with a greater number of females, and clonal diversity was perhaps underestimated. Vaccine-associated CD4 TCRs ranged over spike, dominating at 160-218 and 743-854.

Concerning this clone: Its cognate antigen is unknown.

The CDR3 has 14 residues. Germline V gives CDR1 MNHEY, CDR2 SVGAGI. V lost 0 bases to trimming and J lost 8 bases, with 10 bases between them. Profiled with immunoSEQ multiplex PCR; TCRdb holds only in-frame clones, not every one. The table has more than 150,000 clones, roughly 93% seen once. The receptor's source is an adult in good health. The rearrangement uses TRBV6-5 and TRBJ2-2; no clear D gene. Here the sequenced sample was peripheral blood, taken on day 0 of AZD1222 vaccination. Written as DNA, the CDR3 is TGTGCCAGCAGTTACTCGAACTATCTAGGGGAGCTGTTTTTT. Its protein is CASSYSNYLGELFF.